This T cell receptor beta chain was found in a study of blood T cell repertoires in COVID-19. The protocol was immunoSEQ multiplex PCR, while the TCRdb copy is restricted to in-frame clones and leaves out a portion. Among about 24,000 clones listed, 89% were seen once. This receptor was taken from a woman aged 70-85 years with active COVID-19. Sequencing was performed on peripheral blood.

The CDR3 nucleotides read TGCGCCAGCAGTGAGTCCCGGCAGGGAAAATATATCCACTTT. Protein product: CASSESRQGKYIHF. The V and J genes are TRBV10-2 and TRBJ1-6; weak D call: TRBD1 (5 bases). The V end was cut by 0 bases, the J end by 17 bases, with 17 bases between. Germline V gene data show CDR1 as WSHSY and CDR2 as SAAADI. The CDR3 extends over 14 amino acids.